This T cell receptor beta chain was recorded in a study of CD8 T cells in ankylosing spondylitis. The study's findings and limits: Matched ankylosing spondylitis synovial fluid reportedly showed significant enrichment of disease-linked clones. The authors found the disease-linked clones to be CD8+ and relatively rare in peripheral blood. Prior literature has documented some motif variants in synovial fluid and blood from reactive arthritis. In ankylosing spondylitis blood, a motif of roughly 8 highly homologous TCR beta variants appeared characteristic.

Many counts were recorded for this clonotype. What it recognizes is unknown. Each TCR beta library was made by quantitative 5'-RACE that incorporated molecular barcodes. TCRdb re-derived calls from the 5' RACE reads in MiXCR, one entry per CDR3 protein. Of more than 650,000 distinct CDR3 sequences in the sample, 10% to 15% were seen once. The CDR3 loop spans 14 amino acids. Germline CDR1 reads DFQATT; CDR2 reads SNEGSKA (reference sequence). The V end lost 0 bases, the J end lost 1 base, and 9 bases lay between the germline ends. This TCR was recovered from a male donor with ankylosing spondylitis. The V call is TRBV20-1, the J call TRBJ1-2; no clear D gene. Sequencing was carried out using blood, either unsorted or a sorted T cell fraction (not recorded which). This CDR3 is CSARDSRHNYGYTF. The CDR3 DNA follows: TGCAGTGCTAGAGATTCACGGCATAACTATGGCTACACCTTC.